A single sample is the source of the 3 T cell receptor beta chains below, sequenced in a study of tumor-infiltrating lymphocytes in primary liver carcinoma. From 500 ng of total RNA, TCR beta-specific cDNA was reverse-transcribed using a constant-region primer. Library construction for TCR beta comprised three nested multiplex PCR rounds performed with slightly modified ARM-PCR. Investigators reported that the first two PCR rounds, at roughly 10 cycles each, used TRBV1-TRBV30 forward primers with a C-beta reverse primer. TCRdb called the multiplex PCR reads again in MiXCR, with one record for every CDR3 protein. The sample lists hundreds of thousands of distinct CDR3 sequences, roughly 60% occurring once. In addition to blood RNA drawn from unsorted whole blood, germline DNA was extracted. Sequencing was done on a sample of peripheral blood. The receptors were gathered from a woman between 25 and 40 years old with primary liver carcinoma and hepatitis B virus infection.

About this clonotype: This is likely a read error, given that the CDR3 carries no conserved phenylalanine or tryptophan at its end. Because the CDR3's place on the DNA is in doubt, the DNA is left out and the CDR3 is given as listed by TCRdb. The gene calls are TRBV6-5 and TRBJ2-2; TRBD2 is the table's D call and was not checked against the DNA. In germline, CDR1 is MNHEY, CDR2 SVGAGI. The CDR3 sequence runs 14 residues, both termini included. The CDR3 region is CASRAGDLTGELSL.

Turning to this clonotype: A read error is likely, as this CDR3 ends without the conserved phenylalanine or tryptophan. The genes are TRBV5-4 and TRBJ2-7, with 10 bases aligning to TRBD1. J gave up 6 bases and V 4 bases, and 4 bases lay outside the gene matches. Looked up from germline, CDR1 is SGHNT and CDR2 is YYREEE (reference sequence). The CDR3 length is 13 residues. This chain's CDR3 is CASSPDRGREQYL. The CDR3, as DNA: TGTGCCAGCAGCCCCGACAGGGGGCGCGAGCAGTACCTC.

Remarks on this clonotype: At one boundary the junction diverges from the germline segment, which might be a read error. In nucleotides, the CDR3 is TGTGTCAGCAGTCAAACAGGGGGCGACGAAGCTTTCTTT. Protein product: CVSSQTGGDEAFF. The chain employs TRBV11-3 and TRBJ1-1; 9 bases are a match to TRBD1. The germline V gene has CDR1 SGHNT and CDR2 YENEEA. This CDR3 region has 13 residues. The whole variable domain, filled in from reference TRBV11-3 and TRBJ1-1, reads EAGVVQSPRYKIIEKKQPVAFWCNPISGHNTLYWYLQNLGQGPELLIRYENEEAVDDSQLPKDRFSAERLKGVDSTLKIQPAELGDSAVYLCVSSQTGGDEAFFGQGTRLTVV.